This T cell receptor (beta chain) appears in the sequencing data of a study of blood T cell repertoires in COVID-19. Study at large: Sources were T cells, B-cell-depleted T cells, or PBMCs; the material itself was cDNA or gDNA.

In the authors' workflow: The authors estimated nucleated cell counts from reference gene primer amplification. Repertoires were generated with immunoSEQ multiplex PCR, while TCRdb's copy carries only in-frame clones and drops some. V, J and clone size derive from that table, while D and trimming were established from the DNA sequence. This table holds about 320,000 clones, approximately 85% found once. The origin of this receptor is a human donor in a cohort sampled during active COVID-19. The specimen was peripheral blood.

CDR3 protein: CAWSVGHRVAGNTIYF. The CDR3, as DNA: TGTGCCTGGAGTGTTGGACATAGGGTGGCGGGAAACACCATATATTTT. The chain has TRBV30 and TRBJ1-3, with D perhaps matching TRBD1 (5 bases). V was pared by 0 bases and J by 4 bases, with 16 bases between. CDR1 is GTSNPN, CDR2 SVGIG, per germline (reference sequence). The CDR3 is made up of 16 amino acids. The complete variable domain, with remaining parts taken from reference TRBV30 and TRBJ1-3, reads SQTIHQWPATLVQPVGSPLSLECTVEGTSNPNLYWYRQAAGRGLQLLFYSVGIGQISSEVPQNLSASRPQDRQFILSSKKLLLSDSGFYLCAWSVGHRVAGNTIYFGEGSWLTVV.